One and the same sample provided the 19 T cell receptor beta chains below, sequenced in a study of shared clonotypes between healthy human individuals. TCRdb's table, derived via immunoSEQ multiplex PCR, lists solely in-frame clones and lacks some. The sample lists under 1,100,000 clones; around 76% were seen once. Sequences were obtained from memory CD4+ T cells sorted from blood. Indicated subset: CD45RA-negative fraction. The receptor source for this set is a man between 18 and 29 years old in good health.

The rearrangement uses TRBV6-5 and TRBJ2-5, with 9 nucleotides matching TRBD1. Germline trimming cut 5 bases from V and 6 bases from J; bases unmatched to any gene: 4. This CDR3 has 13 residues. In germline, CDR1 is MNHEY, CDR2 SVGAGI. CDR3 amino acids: CASSTGQGKTQYF. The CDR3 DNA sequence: TGTGCCAGCAGTACCGGACAGGGGAAGACCCAGTACTTC.

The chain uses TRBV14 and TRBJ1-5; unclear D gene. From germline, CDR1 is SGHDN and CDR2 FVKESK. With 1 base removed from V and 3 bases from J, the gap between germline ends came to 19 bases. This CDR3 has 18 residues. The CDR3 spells CASSQVVFFRGVNQPQHF. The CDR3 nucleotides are TGTGCCAGCAGCCAAGTCGTCTTTTTCCGCGGAGTCAATCAGCCCCAGCATTTT.

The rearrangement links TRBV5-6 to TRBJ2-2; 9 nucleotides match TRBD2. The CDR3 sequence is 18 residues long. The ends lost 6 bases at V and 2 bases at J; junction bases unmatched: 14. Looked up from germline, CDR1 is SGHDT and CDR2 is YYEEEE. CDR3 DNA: TGTGCCAGCAACTTTTTATTCAGCGGGGGGATAAACACCGGGGAGCTGTTTTTT. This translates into CASNFLFSGGINTGELFF.

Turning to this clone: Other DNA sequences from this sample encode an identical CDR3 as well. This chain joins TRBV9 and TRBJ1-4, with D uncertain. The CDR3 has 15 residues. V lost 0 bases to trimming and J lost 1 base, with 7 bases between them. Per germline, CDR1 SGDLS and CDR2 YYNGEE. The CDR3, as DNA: TGTGCCAGCAGCGTAGGCCCGGGAACTAATGAAAAACTGTTTTTT. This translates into CASSVGPGTNEKLFF.

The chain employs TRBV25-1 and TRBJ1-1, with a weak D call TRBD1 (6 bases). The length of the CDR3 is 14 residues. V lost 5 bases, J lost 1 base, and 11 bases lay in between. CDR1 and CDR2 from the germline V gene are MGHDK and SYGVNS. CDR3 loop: CASSMGHPNTEAFF. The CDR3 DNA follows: TGTGCCAGCAGTATGGGACATCCGAACACTGAAGCTTTCTTT.

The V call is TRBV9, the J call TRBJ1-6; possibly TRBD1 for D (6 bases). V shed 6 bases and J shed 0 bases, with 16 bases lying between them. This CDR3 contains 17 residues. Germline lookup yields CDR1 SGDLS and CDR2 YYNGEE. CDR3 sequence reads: CASTPGGPSSYNSPLHF. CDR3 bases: TGTGCCAGCACCCCGGGGGGCCCGAGCTCCTATAATTCACCCCTCCACTTT. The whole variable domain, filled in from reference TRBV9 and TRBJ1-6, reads DSGVTQTPKHLITATGQRVTLRCSPRSGDLSVYWYQQSLDQGLQFLIQYYNGEERAKGNILERFSAQQFPDLHSELNLSSLELGDSALYFCASTPGGPSSYNSPLHFGNGTRLTVT.

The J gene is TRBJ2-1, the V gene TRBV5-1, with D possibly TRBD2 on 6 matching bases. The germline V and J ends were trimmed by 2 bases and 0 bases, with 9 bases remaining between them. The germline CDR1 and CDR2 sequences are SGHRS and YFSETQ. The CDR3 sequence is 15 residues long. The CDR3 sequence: CASSFGGASYNEQFF. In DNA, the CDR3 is TGCGCCAGCAGCTTTGGCGGGGCCTCCTACAATGAGCAGTTCTTC.

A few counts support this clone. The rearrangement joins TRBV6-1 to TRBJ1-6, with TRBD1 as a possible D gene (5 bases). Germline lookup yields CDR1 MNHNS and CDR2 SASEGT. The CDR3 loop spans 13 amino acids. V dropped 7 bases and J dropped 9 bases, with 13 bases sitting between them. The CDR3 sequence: CASMTRDGSPLHF. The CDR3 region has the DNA TGTGCCAGCATGACTAGGGACGGTTCACCCCTCCACTTT.

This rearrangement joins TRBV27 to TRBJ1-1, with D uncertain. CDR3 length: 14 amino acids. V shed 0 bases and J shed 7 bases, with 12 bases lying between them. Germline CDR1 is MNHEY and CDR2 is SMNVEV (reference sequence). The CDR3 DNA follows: TGTGCCAGCAGTTTATCCCGCGGACGTTTTGAAGCTTTCTTT. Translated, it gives CASSLSRGRFEAFF.

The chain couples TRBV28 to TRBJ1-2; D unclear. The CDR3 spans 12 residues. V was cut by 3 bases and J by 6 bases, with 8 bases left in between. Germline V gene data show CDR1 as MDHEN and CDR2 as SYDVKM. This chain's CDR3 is CASSLRWNGYTF. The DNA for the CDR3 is TGTGCCAGCAGTTTGCGGTGGAATGGCTACACCTTC.

The CDR3 region has the DNA TGTGCCAGCAGCCCAGTCAGAAAGCGCACAGATACGCAGTATTTT. Translation: CASSPVRKRTDTQYF. J is TRBJ2-3 and V is TRBV7-2, with D unresolved. CDR3 length: 15 amino acids. The germline gives CDR1 SGHTA, CDR2 FQGNSA. V lost 5 bases, J lost 1 base, and 13 bases lay in between.

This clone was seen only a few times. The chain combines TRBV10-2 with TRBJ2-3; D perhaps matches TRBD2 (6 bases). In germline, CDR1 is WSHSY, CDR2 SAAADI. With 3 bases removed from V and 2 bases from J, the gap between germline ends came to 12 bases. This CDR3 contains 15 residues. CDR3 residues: CASSDEGRYTDTQYF. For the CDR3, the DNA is TGCGCCAGCAGTGACGAGGGGAGGTACACAGATACGCAGTATTTT.

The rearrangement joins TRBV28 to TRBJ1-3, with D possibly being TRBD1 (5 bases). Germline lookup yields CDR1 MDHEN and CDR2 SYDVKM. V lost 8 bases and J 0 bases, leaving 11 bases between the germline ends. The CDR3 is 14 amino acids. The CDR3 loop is CASLGRDSGNTIYF. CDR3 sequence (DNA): TGTGCCAGCCTGGGCAGGGACTCTGGAAACACCATATATTTT. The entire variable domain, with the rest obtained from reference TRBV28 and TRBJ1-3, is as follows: DVKVTQSSRYLVKRTGEKVFLECVQDMDHENMFWYRQDPGLGLRLIYFSYDVKMKEKGDIPEGYSVSREKKERFSLILESASTNQTSMYLCASLGRDSGNTIYFGEGSWLTVV.

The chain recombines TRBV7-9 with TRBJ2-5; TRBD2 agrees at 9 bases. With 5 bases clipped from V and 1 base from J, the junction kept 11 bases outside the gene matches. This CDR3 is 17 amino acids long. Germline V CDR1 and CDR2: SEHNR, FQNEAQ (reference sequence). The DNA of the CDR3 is TGTGCCAGCAGCCCTCCCTTCCGACTAGCGGTCCAAGAGACCCAGTACTTC. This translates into CASSPPFRLAVQETQYF.

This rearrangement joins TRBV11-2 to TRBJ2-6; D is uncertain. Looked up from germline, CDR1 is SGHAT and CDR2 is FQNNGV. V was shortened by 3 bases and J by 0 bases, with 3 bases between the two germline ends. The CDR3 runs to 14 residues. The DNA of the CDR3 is TGTGCCAGCAGCTTCAGCTCTGGGGCCAACGTCCTGACTTTC. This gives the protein CASSFSSGANVLTF.

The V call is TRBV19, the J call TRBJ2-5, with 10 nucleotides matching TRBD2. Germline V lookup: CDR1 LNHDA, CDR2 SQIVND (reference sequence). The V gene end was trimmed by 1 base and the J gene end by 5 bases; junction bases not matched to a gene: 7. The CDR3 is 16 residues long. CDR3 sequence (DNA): TGTGCCAGTAGTATAGCGAGCGGGGGGGCCAGGGAGACCCAGTACTTC. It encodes CASSIASGGARETQYF. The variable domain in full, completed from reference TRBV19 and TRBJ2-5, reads DGGITQSPKYLFRKEGQNVTLSCEQNLNHDAMYWYRQDPGQGLRLIYYSQIVNDFQKGDIAEGYSVSREKKESFPLTVTSAQKNPTAFYLCASSIASGGARETQYFGPGTRLLVL.

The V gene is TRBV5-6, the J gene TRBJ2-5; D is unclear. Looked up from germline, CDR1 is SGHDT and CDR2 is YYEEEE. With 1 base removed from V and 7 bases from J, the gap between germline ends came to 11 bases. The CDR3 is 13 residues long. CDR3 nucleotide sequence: TGTGCCAGCAGCTTGAATTTTGCTGGGACCCAGTACTTC. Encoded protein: CASSLNFAGTQYF.

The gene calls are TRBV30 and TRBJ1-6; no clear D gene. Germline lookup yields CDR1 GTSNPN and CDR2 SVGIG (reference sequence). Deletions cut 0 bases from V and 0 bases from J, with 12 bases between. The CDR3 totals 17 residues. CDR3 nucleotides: TGTGCCTGGAGTGTAACCCAAACCAGCTCCTATAATTCACCCCTCCACTTT. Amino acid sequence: CAWSVTQTSSYNSPLHF.

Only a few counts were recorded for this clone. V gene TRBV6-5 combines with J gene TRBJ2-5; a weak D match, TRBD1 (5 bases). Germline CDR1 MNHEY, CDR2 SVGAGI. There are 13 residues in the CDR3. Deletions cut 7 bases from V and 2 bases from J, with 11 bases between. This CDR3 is CASTTRDQETQYF. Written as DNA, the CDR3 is TGTGCCAGCACAACCAGGGATCAAGAGACCCAGTACTTC.